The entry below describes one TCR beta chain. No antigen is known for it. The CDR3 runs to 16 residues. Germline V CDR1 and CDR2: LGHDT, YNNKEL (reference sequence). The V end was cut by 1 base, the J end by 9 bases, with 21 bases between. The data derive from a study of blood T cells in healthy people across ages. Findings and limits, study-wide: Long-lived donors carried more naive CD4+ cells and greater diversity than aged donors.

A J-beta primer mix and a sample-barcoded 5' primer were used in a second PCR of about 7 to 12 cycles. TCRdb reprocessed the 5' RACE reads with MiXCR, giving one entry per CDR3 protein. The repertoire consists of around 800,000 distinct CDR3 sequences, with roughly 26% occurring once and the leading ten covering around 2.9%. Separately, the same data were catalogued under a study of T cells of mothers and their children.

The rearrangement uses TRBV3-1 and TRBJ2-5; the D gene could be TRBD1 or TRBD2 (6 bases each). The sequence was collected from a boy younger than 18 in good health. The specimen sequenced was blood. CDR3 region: CASSQVDGGRQGAQYF. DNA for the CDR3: TGTGCCAGCAGCCAAGTCGACGGGGGCCGGCAAGGGGCCCAGTACTTC.